This T cell receptor (beta chain) was recorded in a study of T-cell reconstitution after alpha-beta-depleted transplantation in children. Findings of the study overall: Elevated TCRbeta diversity at day 60 was traced, in some patients, to surviving recipient T cells and thymic progenitors. Newly produced T cells mostly provided counts and TCRbeta diversity after one year, as hyperexpanded clones declined. Several hundred graft clones that had expanded were reportedly the source of alpha-beta T cells about two months after transplant.

Of note for this clonotype: Its antigen is as yet unknown.

Using unique molecular identifiers, the investigators prepared the TCRbeta library. TCRdb re-derived calls from the PCR reads in MiXCR, one entry per CDR3 protein. The sample has about 250,000 distinct CDR3 sequences, about 24% seen once. Trimming took off 5 bases at V and 3 bases at J, with 16 bases between the two ends. Germline loops: CDR1 SNHLY, CDR2 FYNNEI. This CDR3 region has 16 residues. The specimen was PBMCs, mostly from graft donor cells, collected 360 days after TCRalphabeta/CD19-depleted stem cell transplant. The TCR sequence derives from a female patient aged 2-15 years who had a stem cell transplant for congenital amegakaryocytic thrombocytopenia, so the T cells may come from the graft donor. The rearrangement uses TRBV2 and TRBJ1-4, with TRBD1 as a possible D gene (5 bases). In DNA form, the CDR3 reads TGTGCCAGCAGTCAACAGGCGTCACCTCCTAATGAAAAACTGTTTTTT. Its translation is CASSQQASPPNEKLFF.